This T cell receptor beta chain was captured by sequencing in a study of T cell responses to AZD1222 COVID-19 vaccine (dated by TCRdb to about 2021). For context, the study as a whole: AZD1222 recipients given second doses at about 4 weeks or at about 12 weeks were pooled, since spike-specific TCR depth and breadth were not found to differ between the two schedules. A total of about 250 trial participants underwent TCR sequencing, of whom 207 had received two doses of AZD1222 and approximately 26 had received two doses of the MenACWY control vaccine. Trial participants were enrolled into age subgroups of 18-55, 56-69 and 70-plus years, which contained about 150, 27 and 61 TCR-sequenced participants, respectively. The full study reports these points: Vaccine-associated CD4 TCRs spanned the whole spike protein, with dominant responses in regions 160-218 and 743-854. In the small 56-69-year group, the increase in depth fell short of significance, most likely because of low power. Participants were mostly white British and included more females than males, and it was suggested by the authors that clonal diversity may have been underestimated. After two AZD1222 doses, spike-specific TCR breadth and depth were significantly higher than at day 0 and than in MenACWY recipients. Because no day 14 peak-response samples were available, repertoires were characterized only after the peak T cell response. Reportedly, almost half of the unique spike-specific TCRs recognized epitopes lying outside the regions that are mutated in the B.1.351 and B.1.1.7 variants. Conclusions about previously exposed vaccinees were limited because only 6 or 7 AZD1222 recipients were SARS-CoV-2 seropositive at baseline.

The CDR3 regions of human TCRbeta chains were analyzed by immunosequencing. As for the original processing: TCRs in the repertoires were matched against a reference library of SARS-CoV-2-specific TCRs that had been generated with the MIRA antigen-specificity platform. Breadth meant the fraction of unique TCRs that were SARS-CoV-2-associated, whereas depth meant the fraction of total T cells that were SARS-CoV-2-associated. Using the MIRA data, every spike-specific TCR was mapped to the spike region that the TCR reacted to and assigned to either a CD4 or a CD8 class. Log10-transformed breadth and depth values were compared by one-way ANOVA with Sidak's multiple comparisons tests. Here the immuneACCESS table is served through TCRdb, limited to in-frame sequences with V and J called. Missing clones are a known gap in these copies; in checked studies unresolved V genes cover under half, and the rest lacks a known reason. V, J and clone size were drawn from that table, and D and trimming were deduced from the DNA. The sample table contains roughly 150,000 clones; only one count was recorded for just over 90% of them. Of the sample, over 1.5% falls within the top ten clones.

Reading the germline V gene (reference sequence) gives CDR1 SGHAT and CDR2 FQDESV. There are 13 amino acids in the CDR3, from cysteine to phenylalanine inclusive. The retained sequence is limited to the CDR3, 39 bases, with the frame set at the first base. The junction shows trimming of 5 bases on V and 3 bases on J, and the gene matches do not reach 4 bases of it. With respect to this clone: Its specific antigen is unknown. Nothing much larger sits one base from this clone, and base qualities are not available.

The time point tag for this specimen amounts to: baseline before first vaccination. Vaccinee samples came from UK trials COV001 and COV002, including a single-blind randomized controlled phase 2/3 trial of AZD1222 (ChAdOx1 nCoV-19) in healthy adults. Trial participant PBMC samples were collected at day 0 and day 28 after the second dose for TCRbeta chain sequencing. This receptor chain uses TRBV11-1 and TRBJ2-7, with 7 bases aligning to TRBD2. The sequencing here drew on peripheral blood, taken on day 0 of AZD1222 vaccination. The clonotype was recovered from an adult in good health. The CDR3 sequence is CASSRLAGYEQYF. The bases read TGTGCCAGCAGCCGACTAGCTGGCTACGAGCAGTACTTC.